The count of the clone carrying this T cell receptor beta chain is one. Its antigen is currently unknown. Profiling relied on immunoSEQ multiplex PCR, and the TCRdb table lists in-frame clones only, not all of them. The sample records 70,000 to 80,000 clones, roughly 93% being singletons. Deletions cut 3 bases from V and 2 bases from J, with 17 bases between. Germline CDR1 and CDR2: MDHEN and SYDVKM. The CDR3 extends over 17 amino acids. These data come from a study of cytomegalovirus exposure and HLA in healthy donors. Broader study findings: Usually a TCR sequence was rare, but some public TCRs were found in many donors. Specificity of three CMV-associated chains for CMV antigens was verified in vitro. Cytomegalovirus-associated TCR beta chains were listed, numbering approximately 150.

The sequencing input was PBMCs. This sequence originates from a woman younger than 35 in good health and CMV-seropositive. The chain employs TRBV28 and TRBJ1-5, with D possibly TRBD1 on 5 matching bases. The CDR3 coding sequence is TGTGCCAGCAGTTTTGGTAGGGGATGGGATCGCAATCAGCCCCAGCATTTT. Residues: CASSFGRGWDRNQPQHF.